Shown below are 15 T cell receptor beta chains from a single sample sequenced in a study of blood T cell repertoires in COVID-19. Sequencing used immunoSEQ multiplex PCR; TCRdb keeps in-frame clones, though not all of them. The sample holds about 200,000 clones; more than 85% are singletons and the top ten take more than 8.5%. The sequenced sample consisted of peripheral blood. Receptors were obtained from a woman aged 45-60 years with COVID-19, enrolled during active disease.

This rearrangement joins TRBV7-9 to TRBJ1-2; D remains ambiguous. The CDR3 consists of 15 residues. CDR1 and CDR2 from the germline V gene are SEHNR and FQNEAQ (reference sequence). The ends were cut back, 0 bases at V and 8 bases at J, with 16 bases in the middle. CDR3 sequence: CASSLANPRSGGYTF. The CDR3 nucleotides read TGTGCCAGCAGCTTAGCAAACCCGAGGAGTGGCGGCTACACCTTC.

V usage is TRBV7-8 and J usage is TRBJ2-2; D possibly corresponds to TRBD2 (6 bases). Per the germline V gene, CDR1 is SGHVS and CDR2 is FQNEAQ. V was pared by 10 bases and J by 6 bases, with 12 bases between. The CDR3 length is 12 residues. CDR3 in DNA: TGTGCCATTCGACAGCGGGCCGGGGAGCTGTTTTTT. Translation gives CAIRQRAGELFF.

This chain uses TRBV10-2 with TRBJ1-6, with TRBD1 as a possible D gene (6 bases). V was clipped by 9 bases and J by 6 bases, with 9 bases between them. The CDR3 totals 12 residues. Germline V gene lookup returns CDR1 WSHSY and CDR2 SAAADI. CDR3 sequence: CASRTANSPLHF. CDR3 sequence (DNA): TGCGCCAGTCGGACAGCTAATTCACCCCTCCACTTT.

V is TRBV7-2 and J is TRBJ2-5; D ambiguous. Looked up from germline, CDR1 is SGHTA and CDR2 is FQGNSA. The CDR3 contains 13 residues. V shed 5 bases and J shed 8 bases, with 15 bases lying between them. CDR3 bases: TGTGCCAGCAGCCCTCCTAACCGAGGAACCCAGTACTTC. It translates to CASSPPNRGTQYF.

The V gene is TRBV19, the J gene TRBJ2-7; D may be TRBD1 (5 bases). Trimming removed 3 bases at V and 2 bases at J, with 8 bases between. This CDR3 region has 13 residues. From germline, CDR1 is LNHDA and CDR2 SQIVND (reference sequence). In nucleotides, the CDR3 is TGTGCCAGTAGTATGGGGCTCGCCTACGAGCAGTACTTC. The encoded protein is CASSMGLAYEQYF. The variable domain in full, completed from reference TRBV19 and TRBJ2-7, reads DGGITQSPKYLFRKEGQNVTLSCEQNLNHDAMYWYRQDPGQGLRLIYYSQIVNDFQKGDIAEGYSVSREKKESFPLTVTSAQKNPTAFYLCASSMGLAYEQYFGPGTRLTVT.

V and J are TRBV12-5 and TRBJ1-2, with 10 bases identical to TRBD1. Germline lookup yields CDR1 LGHNT and CDR2 FRNRAP. The length of the CDR3 is 14 residues. V shed 1 base and J 4 bases; nucleotides not matched to a gene: 0. As DNA, the CDR3 is TGTGCTAGTGGTTTGGGGGACAGGGGCTATGGCTACACCTTC. Translation: CASGLGDRGYGYTF.

The genes are TRBV28 and TRBJ2-7, with unresolved D. This CDR3 region has 11 residues. Looked up from germline, CDR1 is MDHEN and CDR2 is SYDVKM. V was clipped by 6 bases and J by 9 bases, with 12 bases between them. In DNA form, the CDR3 reads TGTGCCAGCAGAGATAGCACTGGGCAGTACTTC. It translates to CASRDSTGQYF.

DNA for the CDR3: TGTGCCAGCAGCTTAGCTCCAGGGGGCAATCAGCCCCAGCATTTT. This codes for CASSLAPGGNQPQHF. The V and J genes are TRBV11-2 and TRBJ1-5, with a tentative D call TRBD1 (6 bases). V lost 1 base, J lost 2 bases, and 9 bases lay in between. The CDR3 length is 15 residues. Germline V gene lookup returns CDR1 SGHAT and CDR2 FQNNGV.

There are a few counts of this clone. V gene TRBV2 combines with J gene TRBJ2-2; D is perhaps TRBD2 (6 bases). Germline V gene lookup returns CDR1 SNHLY and CDR2 FYNNEI. The CDR3 is made up of 14 amino acids. With 5 bases removed from V and 3 bases from J, the gap between germline ends came to 10 bases. The CDR3, as DNA: TGTGCCAGCAGTCAGACTAGAGACACCGGGGAGCTGTTTTTT. This translates into CASSQTRDTGELFF. The full variable domain, completed using reference TRBV2 and TRBJ2-2, is EPEVTQTPSHQVTQMGQEVILRCVPISNHLYFYWYRQILGQKVEFLVSFYNNEISEKSEIFDDQFSVERPDGSNFTLKIRSTKLEDSAMYFCASSQTRDTGELFFGEGSRLTVL.

This clone appeared once. The chain recombines TRBV19 with TRBJ2-1; D gene unclear. The ends were cut back, 3 bases at V and 7 bases at J, with 10 bases in the middle. The CDR3 consists of 13 residues. CDR1 is LNHDA and CDR2 is SQIVND in the germline V gene (reference sequence). As DNA, the CDR3 is TGTGCCAGTAGTATTGACTGGTCAAATGAGCAGTTCTTC. Translated: CASSIDWSNEQFF.

This rearrangement joins TRBV30 to TRBJ2-3, with 9 bases matching TRBD1. The germline V gene has CDR1 GTSNPN and CDR2 SVGIG (reference sequence). The CDR3 runs to 14 residues. V lost 4 bases and J lost 4; bases outside the gene matches: 6. For the CDR3, the DNA is TGTGCCTGGAAAACAGGGGGCGCTTCAGATACGCAGTATTTT. The encoded protein is CAWKTGGASDTQYF.

This clone was counted between two and nine times. This chain connects TRBV28 to TRBJ1-4; 7 nucleotides line up with TRBD1. The CDR3 consists of 14 residues. V lost 5 bases and J lost 9; bases outside the gene matches: 9. The germline CDR1 and CDR2 sequences are MDHEN and SYDVKM. The CDR3 loop reads CASSLRGSLKKLFF. CDR3 sequence (DNA): TGTGCCAGCAGTCTCAGGGGGTCTCTAAAAAAACTGTTTTTT.

V gene TRBV29-1 combines with J gene TRBJ2-2; D is perhaps TRBD1 (6 bases). CDR3 length: 14 amino acids. Germline V lookup: CDR1 SQVTM, CDR2 ANQGSEA. Trimming removed 6 bases from V and 4 bases from J, with 15 bases in between. The CDR3, as DNA: TGCAGCGTCCTACAGGGTGGTTCCACCGGGGAGCTGTTTTTT. Protein: CSVLQGGSTGELFF.

The J gene is TRBJ2-1, the V gene TRBV5-1, with 10 bases identical to TRBD2. V gave up 0 bases and J gave up 4 bases; unmatched junction bases: 4. Germline loops: CDR1 SGHRS, CDR2 YFSETQ. There are 16 residues in the CDR3. The CDR3 region has the DNA TGCGCCAGCAGCTTGGGGCTAGCGGGGGCGTACAATGAGCAGTTCTTC. It is translated as CASSLGLAGAYNEQFF.

The rearrangement uses TRBV9 and TRBJ2-3; 9 positions match TRBD2. The CDR3 spans 16 residues. The J segment lost 6 bases and the V segment lost 4 bases, leaving 12 bases of the junction unmatched. Germline V gene sequence: CDR1 SGDLS, CDR2 YYNGEE. The CDR3 DNA is TGTGCCAGCAGCCTCCGCACGGCGGGGGGGTCGGATACGCAGTATTTT. It is translated as CASSLRTAGGSDTQYF.